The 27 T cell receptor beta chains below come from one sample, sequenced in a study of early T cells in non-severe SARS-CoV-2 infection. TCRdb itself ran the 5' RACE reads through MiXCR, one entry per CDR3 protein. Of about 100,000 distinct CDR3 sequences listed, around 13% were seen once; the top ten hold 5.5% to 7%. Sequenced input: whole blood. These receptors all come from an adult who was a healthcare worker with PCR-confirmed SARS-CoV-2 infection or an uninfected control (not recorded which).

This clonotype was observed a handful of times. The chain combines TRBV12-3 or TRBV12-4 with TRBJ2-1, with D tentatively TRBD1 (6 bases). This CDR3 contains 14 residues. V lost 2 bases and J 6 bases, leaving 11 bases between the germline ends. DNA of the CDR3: TGTGCCAGCAGTTTAAGGGGGTCCGGCAATGAGCAGTTCTTC. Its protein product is CASSLRGSGNEQFF.

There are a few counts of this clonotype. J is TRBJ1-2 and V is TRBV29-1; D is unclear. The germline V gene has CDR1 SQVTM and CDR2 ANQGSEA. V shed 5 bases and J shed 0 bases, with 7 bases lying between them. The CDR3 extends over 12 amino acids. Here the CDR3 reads CSVSRANYGYTF. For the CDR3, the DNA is TGCAGCGTTTCGAGGGCTAACTATGGCTACACCTTC.

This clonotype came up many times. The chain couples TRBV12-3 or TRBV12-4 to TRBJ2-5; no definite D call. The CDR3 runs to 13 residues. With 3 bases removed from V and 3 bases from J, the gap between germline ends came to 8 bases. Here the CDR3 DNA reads TGTGCCAGCAGTTTCAGACAAGAAGAGACCCAGTACTTC. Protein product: CASSFRQEETQYF.

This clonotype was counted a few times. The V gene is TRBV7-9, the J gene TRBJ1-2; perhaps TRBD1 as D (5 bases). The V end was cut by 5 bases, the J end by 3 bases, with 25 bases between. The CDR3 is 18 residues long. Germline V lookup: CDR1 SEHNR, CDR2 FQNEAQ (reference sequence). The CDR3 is CASSHPTRQTLRDYGYTF. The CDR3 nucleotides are TGTGCCAGCAGCCACCCCACTAGACAGACGCTGAGGGACTATGGCTACACCTTC.

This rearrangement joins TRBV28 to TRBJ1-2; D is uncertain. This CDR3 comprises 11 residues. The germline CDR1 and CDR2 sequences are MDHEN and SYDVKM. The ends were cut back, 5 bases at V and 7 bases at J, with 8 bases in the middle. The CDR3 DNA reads TGTGCCAGCAGTCCCAGGAGTGGCTACACCTTC. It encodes CASSPRSGYTF.

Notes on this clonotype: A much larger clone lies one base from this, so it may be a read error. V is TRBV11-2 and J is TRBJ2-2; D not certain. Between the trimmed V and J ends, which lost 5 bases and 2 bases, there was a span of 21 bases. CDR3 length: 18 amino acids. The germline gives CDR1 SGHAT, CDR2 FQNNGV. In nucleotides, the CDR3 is TGTGCCAGCAGCCCGAGCCACGGAACCCTCAGTAACACCGGGGAGCTGTTTTTT. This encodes CASSPSHGTLSNTGELFF.

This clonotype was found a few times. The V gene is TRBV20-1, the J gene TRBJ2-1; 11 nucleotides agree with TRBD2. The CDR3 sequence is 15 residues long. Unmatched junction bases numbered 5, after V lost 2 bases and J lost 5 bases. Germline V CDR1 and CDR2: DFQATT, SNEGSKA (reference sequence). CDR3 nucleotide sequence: TGCAGTGCTAGAATTGGGACTAGCGGTGACAATGAGCAGTTCTTC. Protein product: CSARIGTSGDNEQFF.

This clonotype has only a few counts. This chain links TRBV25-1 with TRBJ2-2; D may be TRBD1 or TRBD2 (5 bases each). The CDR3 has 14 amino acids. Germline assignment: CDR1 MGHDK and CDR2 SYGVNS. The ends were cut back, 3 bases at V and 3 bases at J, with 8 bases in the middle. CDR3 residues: CASSDEGYTGELFF. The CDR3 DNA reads TGTGCCAGCAGTGATGAGGGGTACACCGGGGAGCTGTTTTTT.

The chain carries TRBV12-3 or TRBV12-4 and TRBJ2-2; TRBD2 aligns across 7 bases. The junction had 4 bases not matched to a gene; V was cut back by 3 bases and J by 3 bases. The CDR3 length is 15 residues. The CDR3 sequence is CASSFWSGDTGELFF. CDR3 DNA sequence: TGTGCCAGCAGTTTTTGGAGCGGGGACACCGGGGAGCTGTTTTTT.

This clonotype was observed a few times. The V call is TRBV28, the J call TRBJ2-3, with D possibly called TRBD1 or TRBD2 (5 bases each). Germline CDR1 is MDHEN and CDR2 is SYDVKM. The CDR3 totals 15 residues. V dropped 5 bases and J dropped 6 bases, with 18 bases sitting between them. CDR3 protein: CASSQGAGLGDTQYF. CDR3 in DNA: TGTGCCAGCAGTCAGGGCGCGGGCTTGGGGGATACGCAGTATTTT.

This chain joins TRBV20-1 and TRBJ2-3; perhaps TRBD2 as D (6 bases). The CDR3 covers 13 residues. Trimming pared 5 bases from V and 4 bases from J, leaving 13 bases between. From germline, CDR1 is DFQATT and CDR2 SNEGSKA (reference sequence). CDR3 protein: CSAGRGSADTQYF. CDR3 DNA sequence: TGCAGTGCTGGCCGGGGGTCGGCAGATACGCAGTATTTT.

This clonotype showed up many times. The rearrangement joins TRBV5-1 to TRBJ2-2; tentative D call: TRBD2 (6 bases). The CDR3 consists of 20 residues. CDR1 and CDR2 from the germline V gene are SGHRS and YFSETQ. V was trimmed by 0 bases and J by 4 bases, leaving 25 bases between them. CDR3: CASSLEGGIHLGGATGELFF. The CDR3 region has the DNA TGCGCCAGCAGCTTGGAGGGCGGGATCCACTTGGGAGGAGCCACCGGGGAGCTGTTTTTT.

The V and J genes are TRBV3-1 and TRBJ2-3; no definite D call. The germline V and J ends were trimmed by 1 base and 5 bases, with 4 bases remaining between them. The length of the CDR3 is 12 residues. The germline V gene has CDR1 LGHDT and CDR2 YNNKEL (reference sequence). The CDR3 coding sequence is TGTGCCAGCAGCCAAGTACAAGATACGCAGTATTTT. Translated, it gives CASSQVQDTQYF.

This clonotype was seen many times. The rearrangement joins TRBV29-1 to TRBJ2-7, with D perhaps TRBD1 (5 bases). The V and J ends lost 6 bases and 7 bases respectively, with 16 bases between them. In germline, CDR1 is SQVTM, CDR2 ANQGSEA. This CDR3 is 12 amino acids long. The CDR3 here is CSVTLGVGEQYF. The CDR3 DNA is TGCAGCGTAACCCTAGGGGTGGGAGAGCAGTACTTC.

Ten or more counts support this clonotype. The CDR3 protein is CASSSGQGVYEQYF. The CDR3 DNA follows: TGTGCCAGCAGCTCGGGACAGGGGGTCTACGAGCAGTACTTC. The genes are TRBV7-6 and TRBJ2-7; 11 nucleotides match TRBD1. Germline loops: CDR1 SGHVS, CDR2 FNYEAQ. V lost 4 bases to trimming and J lost 3 bases; unmatched junction nucleotides: 2. This CDR3 contains 14 residues.

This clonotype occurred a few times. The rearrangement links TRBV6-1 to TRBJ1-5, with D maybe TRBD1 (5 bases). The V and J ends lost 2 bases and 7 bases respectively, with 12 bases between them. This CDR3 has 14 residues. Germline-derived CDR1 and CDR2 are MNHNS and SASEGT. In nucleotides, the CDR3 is TGTGCCAGCAGTGAACCCAGGGCGAGACAGCCCCAGCATTTT. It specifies CASSEPRARQPQHF.

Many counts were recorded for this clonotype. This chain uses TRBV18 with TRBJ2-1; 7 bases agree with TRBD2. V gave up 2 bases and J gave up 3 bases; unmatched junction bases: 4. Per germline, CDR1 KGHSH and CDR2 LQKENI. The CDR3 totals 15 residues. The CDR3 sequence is CASSPGGGNYNEQFF. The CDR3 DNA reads TGTGCCAGCTCACCAGGGGGGGGAAACTACAATGAGCAGTTCTTC.

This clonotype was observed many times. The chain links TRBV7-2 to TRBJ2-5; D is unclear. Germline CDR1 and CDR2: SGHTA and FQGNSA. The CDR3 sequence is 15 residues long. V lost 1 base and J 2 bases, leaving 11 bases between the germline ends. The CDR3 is CASSLEGIGQETQYF. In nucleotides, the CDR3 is TGTGCCAGCAGCTTAGAGGGTATAGGACAAGAGACCCAGTACTTC.

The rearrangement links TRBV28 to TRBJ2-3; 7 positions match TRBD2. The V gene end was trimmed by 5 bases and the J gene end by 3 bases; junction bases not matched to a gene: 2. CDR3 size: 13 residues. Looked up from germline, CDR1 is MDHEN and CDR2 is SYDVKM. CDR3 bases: TGTGCCAGCAGTGGGGAGGGGACAGATACGCAGTATTTT. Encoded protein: CASSGEGTDTQYF.

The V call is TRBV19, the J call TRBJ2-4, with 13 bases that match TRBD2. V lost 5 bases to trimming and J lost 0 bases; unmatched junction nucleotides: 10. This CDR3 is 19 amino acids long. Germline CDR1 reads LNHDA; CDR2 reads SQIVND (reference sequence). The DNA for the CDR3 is TGTGCCAGTAGTCCCGTGGGACTAGCGGGACCTCTAGCCAAAAACATTCAGTACTTC. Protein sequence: CASSPVGLAGPLAKNIQYF.

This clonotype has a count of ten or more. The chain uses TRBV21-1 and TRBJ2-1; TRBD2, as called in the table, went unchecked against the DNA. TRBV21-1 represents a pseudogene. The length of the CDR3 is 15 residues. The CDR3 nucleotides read TGTGCCAGCAGCAAAGATTCCGGACTTAACAATGAGCAGTTCTTC. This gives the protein CASSKDSGLNNEQFF.

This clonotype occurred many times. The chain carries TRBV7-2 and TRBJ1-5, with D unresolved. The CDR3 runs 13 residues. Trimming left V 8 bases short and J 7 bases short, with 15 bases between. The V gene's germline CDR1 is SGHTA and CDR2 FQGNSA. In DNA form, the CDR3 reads TGTGCCAGCGCAACCCGACTCCACCAGCCCCAGCATTTT. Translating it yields CASATRLHQPQHF.

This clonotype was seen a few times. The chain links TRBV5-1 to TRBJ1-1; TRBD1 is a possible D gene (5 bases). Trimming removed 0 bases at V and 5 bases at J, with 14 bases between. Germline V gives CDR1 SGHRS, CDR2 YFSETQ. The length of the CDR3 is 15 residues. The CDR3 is CASSLARQLGTEAFF. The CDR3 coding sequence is TGCGCCAGCAGCTTGGCCAGACAGCTAGGAACTGAAGCTTTCTTT.

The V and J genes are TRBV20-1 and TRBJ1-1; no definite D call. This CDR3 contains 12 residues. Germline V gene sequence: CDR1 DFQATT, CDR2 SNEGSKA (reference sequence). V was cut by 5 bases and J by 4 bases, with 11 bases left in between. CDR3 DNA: TGCAGTGCTGGGGAAGATCGCACTGAAGCTTTCTTT. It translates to CSAGEDRTEAFF.

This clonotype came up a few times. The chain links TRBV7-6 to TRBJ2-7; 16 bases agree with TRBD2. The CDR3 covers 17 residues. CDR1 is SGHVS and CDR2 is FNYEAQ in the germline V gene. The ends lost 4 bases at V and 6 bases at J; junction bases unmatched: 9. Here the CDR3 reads CASSSGTSGRALGEQYF. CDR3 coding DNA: TGTGCCAGCAGCTCGGGGACTAGCGGGAGGGCCCTCGGCGAGCAGTACTTC.

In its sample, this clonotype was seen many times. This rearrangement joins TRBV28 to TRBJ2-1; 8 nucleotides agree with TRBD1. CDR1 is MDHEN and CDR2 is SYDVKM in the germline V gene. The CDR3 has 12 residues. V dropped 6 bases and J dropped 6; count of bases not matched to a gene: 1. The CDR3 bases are TGTGCCAGCAGCGGACAGGGCAATGAGCAGTTCTTC. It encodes CASSGQGNEQFF.

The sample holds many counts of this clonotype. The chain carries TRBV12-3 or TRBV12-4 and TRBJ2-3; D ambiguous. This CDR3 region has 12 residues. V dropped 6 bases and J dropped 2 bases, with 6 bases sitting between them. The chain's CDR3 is CASSQSTDTQYF. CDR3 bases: TGTGCCAGCAGCCAGTCCACAGATACGCAGTATTTT.